Here is one T cell receptor (beta chain) with its context. These data come from a study of blood T cell repertoires in COVID-19. J lost 7 bases, V lost 3 bases, and 8 bases had no gene match. Germline CDR1 is SGHRS and CDR2 is YFSETQ. The CDR3 consists of 14 residues. Profiling relied on immunoSEQ multiplex PCR, and the TCRdb table lists in-frame clones only, not all of them. Counted here are about 160,000 clones, roughly 87% occurring once; the ten biggest clones make up about 4%. Specimen: peripheral blood. The sequence derives from a woman between 55 and 75 years old with active or convalescent COVID-19. The rearrangement uses TRBV5-1 and TRBJ2-3, with 7 nucleotides matching TRBD1. As DNA, the CDR3 is TGCGCCAGCAGCTCTGGGGACAGAGCGAATACGCAGTATTTT. Translated: CASSSGDRANTQYF.